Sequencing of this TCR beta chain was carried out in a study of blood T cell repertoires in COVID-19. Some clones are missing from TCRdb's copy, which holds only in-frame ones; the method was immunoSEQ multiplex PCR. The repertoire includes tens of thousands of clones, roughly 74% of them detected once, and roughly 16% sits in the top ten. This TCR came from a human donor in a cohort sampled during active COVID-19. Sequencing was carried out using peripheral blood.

CDR3 in DNA: TGCGCCAGCAGCCCCGCGACAAACTCCTACGAGCAGTACTTC. Its protein product is CASSPATNSYEQYF. J is TRBJ2-7 and V is TRBV5-1; the D is unclear. Germline V CDR1 and CDR2: SGHRS, YFSETQ. The CDR3 length is 14 residues. V dropped 4 bases and J dropped 0 bases, with 11 bases sitting between them.